The present T cell receptor (beta chain) was sequenced within a study of T cells after yellow fever vaccination. V dropped 6 bases and J dropped 5; count of bases not matched to a gene: 11. Germline V lookup: CDR1 ENHRY, CDR2 SYGVKD. CDR3 length equals 16 residues. TCRdb independently ran MiXCR on the 5' RACE reads; one entry per CDR3 protein. Of about 630,000 distinct CDR3 sequences in the sample, approximately 13% were seen once. The chain carries TRBV10-3 and TRBJ2-3; TRBD2 agrees at 10 bases. The sample here was PBMCs, taken on the day of the yellow fever booster vaccination. The clonotype comes from a man aged 30 to 45 who received the YFV17D yellow fever vaccine. The CDR3 DNA reads TGTGCCATCAGAGTCCTCCTAGCGGGAGTTGGAGATACGCAGTATTTT. Its protein is CAIRVLLAGVGDTQYF.